The clone carrying this TCR beta chain was counted ten times or more. The antigen is unknown. There are 13 residues in the CDR3. Trimming took off 4 bases at V and 3 bases at J, with 10 bases between the two ends. Germline values: CDR1 WSHSY, CDR2 SAAADI. TCRdb ran MiXCR on the reads and lists one entry per CDR3 protein. The sample shows about 150,000 distinct CDR3 sequences, approximately 30% of them seen only once. The data are from a study of T cell repertoires in cytomegalovirus infection. On the study more broadly: HLA-B-restricted CMV epitopes that are well studied were used alongside recently identified HLA-C-restricted ones. Evidence of both CMV infection and a matching HLA type came from public TCR beta signatures.

The receptor's source is a human donor in good health (CMV status not recorded). Some clones in this sample may be carry-over from other donors' samples. Sample: CD8+ T cells from cultured PBMCs, taken from culture after CMV antigen stimulation. This rearrangement joins TRBV10-2 to TRBJ2-7; the D gene could be TRBD1 or TRBD2 (5 bases each). This CDR3 is CASSGGTFYEQYF. The DNA for the CDR3 is TGCGCCAGCAGTGGGGGGACCTTCTACGAGCAGTACTTC.